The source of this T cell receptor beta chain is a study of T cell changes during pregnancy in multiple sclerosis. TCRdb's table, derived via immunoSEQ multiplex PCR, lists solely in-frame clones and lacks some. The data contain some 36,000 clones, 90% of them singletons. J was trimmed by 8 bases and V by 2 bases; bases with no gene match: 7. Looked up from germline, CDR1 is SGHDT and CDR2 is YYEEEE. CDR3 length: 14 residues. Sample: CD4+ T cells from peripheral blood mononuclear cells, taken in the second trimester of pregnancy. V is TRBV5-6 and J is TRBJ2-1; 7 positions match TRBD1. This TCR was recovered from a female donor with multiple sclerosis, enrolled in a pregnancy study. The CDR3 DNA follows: TGTGCCAGCAGCTTAACAGGGGACGGCGATGAGCAGTTCTTC. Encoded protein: CASSLTGDGDEQFF.